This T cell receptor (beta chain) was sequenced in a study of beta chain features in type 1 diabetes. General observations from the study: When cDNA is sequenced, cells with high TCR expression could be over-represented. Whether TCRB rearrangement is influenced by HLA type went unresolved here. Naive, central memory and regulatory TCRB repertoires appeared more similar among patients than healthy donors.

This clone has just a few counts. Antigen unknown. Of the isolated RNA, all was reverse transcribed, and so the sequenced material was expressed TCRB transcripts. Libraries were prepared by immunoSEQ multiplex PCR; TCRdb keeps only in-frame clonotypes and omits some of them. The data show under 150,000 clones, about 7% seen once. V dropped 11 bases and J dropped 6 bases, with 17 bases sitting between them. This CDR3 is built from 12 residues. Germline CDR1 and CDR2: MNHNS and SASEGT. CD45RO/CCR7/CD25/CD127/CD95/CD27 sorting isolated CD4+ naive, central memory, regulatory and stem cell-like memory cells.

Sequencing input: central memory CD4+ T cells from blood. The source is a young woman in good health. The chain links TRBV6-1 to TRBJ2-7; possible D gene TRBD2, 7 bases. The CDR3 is CAGGGDTREQYF. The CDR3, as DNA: TGTGCCGGAGGGGGGGACACACGCGAGCAGTACTTC.